The 18 T cell receptor beta chains below were found in one sample sequenced in a study of beta chain features in type 1 diabetes. Isolated RNA was reverse transcribed in full, so expressed TCRB transcripts were sequenced. Here immunoSEQ multiplex PCR was the method, and the copy in TCRdb shows in-frame clones only, minus some. The sample yields 250,000 to 300,000 clones, under 8.5% seen once. Sequenced input: central memory CD4+ T cells from blood. These TCRs come from a woman in her late teens or twenties in good health.

The gene calls are TRBV27 and TRBJ2-1, with 7 bases aligning to TRBD1. The V gene end was trimmed by 5 bases and the J gene end by 6 bases; junction bases not matched to a gene: 7. The CDR3 totals 14 residues. Per the germline V gene, CDR1 is MNHEY and CDR2 is SMNVEV (reference sequence). CDR3 in amino acids: CASSARDSLNEQFF. In DNA form, the CDR3 reads TGTGCCAGCAGTGCTAGGGACAGCCTCAATGAGCAGTTCTTC.

This clone was counted a few times. V is TRBV7-2 and J is TRBJ2-1; no firm D call. The ends were cut back, 8 bases at V and 8 bases at J, with 13 bases in the middle. Germline-derived CDR1 and CDR2 are SGHTA and FQGNSA. The CDR3 consists of 12 residues. CDR3 region: CASSPYGYEQFF. In nucleotides, the CDR3 is TGTGCCAGCTCCCCCTATGGCTATGAGCAGTTCTTC.

In regard to this clone: Other DNA sequences within the sample encode an identical CDR3. The gene calls are TRBV30 and TRBJ1-1; the D is unclear. Germline-derived CDR1 and CDR2 are GTSNPN and SVGIG (reference sequence). The germline V and J ends were trimmed by 1 base and 6 bases, with 9 bases remaining between them. CDR3 size: 12 residues. The CDR3 here is CAWSGGGPEAFF. The CDR3 DNA is TGTGCCTGGAGTGGGGGTGGTCCTGAAGCTTTCTTT.

The J gene is TRBJ2-3, the V gene TRBV4-1; TRBD2 aligns across 7 bases. J was trimmed by 4 bases and V by 4 bases; bases with no gene match: 11. The CDR3 loop spans 16 amino acids. In germline, CDR1 is MGHRA, CDR2 YSYEKL. Written as DNA, the CDR3 is TGCGCCAGCAGCCCCAGCTGGGCGGGAGCGGCAGATACGCAGTATTTT. This codes for CASSPSWAGAADTQYF.

This chain links TRBV11-1 with TRBJ2-2, with 7 bases that match TRBD2. The CDR3 is made up of 15 amino acids. V was clipped by 5 bases and J by 5 bases; unmatched bases: 8. Germline values: CDR1 SGHAT, CDR2 FQDESV (reference sequence). The CDR3 protein is CASSPRGVWTGELFF. CDR3 DNA sequence: TGTGCCAGCAGCCCACGGGGGGTTTGGACCGGGGAGCTGTTTTTT. Using reference TRBV11-1 and TRBJ2-2 for the parts outside the CDR3, the full variable domain is EAEVAQSPRYKITEKSQAVAFWCDPISGHATLYWYRQILGQGPELLVQFQDESVVDDSQLPKDRFSAERLKGVDSTLKIQPAELGDSAMYLCASSPRGVWTGELFFGEGSRLTVL.

This clone was seen repeatedly, ten times or more. CDR3: CASSSKLTDRVDYEQYF. In DNA, the CDR3 is TGTGCCAGCAGCTCCAAGTTGACGGACAGGGTTGACTACGAGCAGTACTTC. The J gene is TRBJ2-7, the V gene TRBV7-2; 8 bases fit TRBD1. V gave up 4 bases and J gave up 3 bases; unmatched junction bases: 14. The CDR3 is 17 residues long. Per germline, CDR1 SGHTA and CDR2 FQGNSA.

There are a few counts of this clone. V gene TRBV7-2 combines with J gene TRBJ2-7; the D gene is possibly TRBD1 (5 bases). V was cut by 3 bases and J by 3 bases, with 6 bases left in between. This CDR3 is 12 amino acids long. Germline assignment: CDR1 SGHTA and CDR2 FQGNSA. The CDR3 bases are TGTGCCAGCAGCTTGACAGACTACGAGCAGTACTTC. Translated: CASSLTDYEQYF.

The chain has TRBV5-1 and TRBJ2-2, with a weak D call TRBD2 (5 bases). The CDR3 spans 15 residues. CDR1 is SGHRS and CDR2 is YFSETQ in the germline V gene. Trimming took 6 bases from V and 1 from J, leaving 13 bases between them. The DNA for the CDR3 is TGCGCCAGCACCACGGGGATCCTGAACACCGGGGAGCTGTTTTTT. Amino acid sequence: CASTTGILNTGELFF.

The table lists this clone with a few counts. The rearrangement links TRBV18 to TRBJ1-1; D gene unclear. The CDR3 totals 14 residues. V was clipped by 2 bases and J by 1 base, with 8 bases between them. CDR1 KGHSH and CDR2 LQKENI come from the germline V gene. The CDR3 DNA reads as TGTGCCAGCTCACCATGGGCAGCGAACACTGAAGCTTTCTTT. Translation: CASSPWAANTEAFF.

The genes are TRBV6-6 and TRBJ2-1, with 9 bases that match TRBD1. V lost 5 bases, J lost 8 bases, and 13 bases stayed unmatched. Germline V gives CDR1 MNHNY, CDR2 SVGAGI (reference sequence). The CDR3 loop spans 16 amino acids. The CDR3 reads CASSRKGQGDRDEQFF. CDR3 DNA sequence: TGTGCCAGCAGTCGAAAGGGACAGGGAGACAGGGATGAGCAGTTCTTC.

The rearrangement links TRBV5-4 to TRBJ1-4; perhaps TRBD1 as D (6 bases). Per germline, CDR1 SGHNT and CDR2 YYREEE (reference sequence). This CDR3 is 15 amino acids long. V was trimmed by 1 base and J by 4 bases, leaving 11 bases between them. The chain's CDR3 is CASSLRAGDNEKLFF. The CDR3 region has the DNA TGTGCCAGCAGCTTGAGGGCAGGGGATAATGAAAAACTGTTTTTT.

In this sample, this clone turned up many times. The chain recombines TRBV14 with TRBJ1-1; D unresolved. V lost 2 bases to trimming and J lost 7 bases, with 2 bases between them. Germline-derived CDR1 and CDR2 are SGHDN and FVKESK. The CDR3 totals 10 residues. The CDR3 sequence is CASSQLEAFF. As DNA, the CDR3 is TGTGCCAGCAGCCAACTTGAAGCTTTCTTT.

This clone was seen repeatedly, ten times or more. The chain joins TRBV9 to TRBJ2-2; D is unresolved. Trimming left V 0 bases short and J 2 bases short, with 5 bases between. The germline V gene encodes CDR1 SGDLS and CDR2 YYNGEE. The CDR3 runs 14 residues. DNA for the CDR3: TGTGCCAGCAGCGTAGTCAGTAACACCGGGGAGCTGTTTTTT. It translates to CASSVVSNTGELFF.

This clone was detected many times. This rearrangement joins TRBV11-3 to TRBJ2-3; D gene uncertain. The CDR3 has 15 residues. Germline lookup yields CDR1 SGHNT and CDR2 YENEEA. V was pared by 4 bases and J by 0 bases, with 11 bases between. CDR3 DNA sequence: TGTGCCAGCAGCTCGGAAACAACTAGCACAGATACGCAGTATTTT. As protein: CASSSETTSTDTQYF.

The chain combines TRBV4-1 with TRBJ2-6; 9 nucleotides align to TRBD1. CDR1 MGHRA and CDR2 YSYEKL come from the germline V gene. Unmatched junction bases numbered 18, after V lost 3 bases and J lost 0 bases. The CDR3 has 22 amino acids. Written as DNA, the CDR3 is TGCGCCAGCAGCCATAACTATGCGGTTTGGGACAGGGCAATCTCTGGGGCCAACGTCCTGACTTTC. Amino acid sequence: CASSHNYAVWDRAISGANVLTF.

This clone was seen a few times. V usage is TRBV7-2 and J usage is TRBJ2-3, with a possible D match to TRBD2 (5 bases). The V end lost 1 base, the J end lost 8 bases, and 7 bases lay between the germline ends. The CDR3 consists of 12 residues. CDR1 is SGHTA, CDR2 FQGNSA, per germline. CDR3 protein: CASSLGAGTQYF. In DNA form, the CDR3 reads TGTGCCAGCAGCTTAGGTGCGGGTACGCAGTATTTT.

Only a few counts were recorded for this clone. The J gene is TRBJ2-7, the V gene TRBV11-2; D is perhaps TRBD2 (5 bases). CDR3 length: 16 amino acids. V lost 4 bases and J lost 0, with 16 bases in between. Looked up from germline, CDR1 is SGHAT and CDR2 is FQNNGV. DNA for the CDR3: TGTGCCAGCAGCTCGCGGAAGCGGTATGGCTCCTACGAGCAGTACTTC. Its translation: CASSSRKRYGSYEQYF.

The chain employs TRBV4-2 and TRBJ2-3; 13 bases agree with TRBD2. The CDR3 is made up of 18 amino acids. V trimming: 1 base; J trimming: 4 bases; junction bases outside the gene matches: 8. Germline CDR1 and CDR2: LGHNA and YNFKEQ. The CDR3 spells CASSQVGRLAGGADTQYF. In nucleotides, the CDR3 is TGTGCCAGCAGCCAAGTGGGGAGACTAGCGGGGGGCGCAGATACGCAGTATTTT.